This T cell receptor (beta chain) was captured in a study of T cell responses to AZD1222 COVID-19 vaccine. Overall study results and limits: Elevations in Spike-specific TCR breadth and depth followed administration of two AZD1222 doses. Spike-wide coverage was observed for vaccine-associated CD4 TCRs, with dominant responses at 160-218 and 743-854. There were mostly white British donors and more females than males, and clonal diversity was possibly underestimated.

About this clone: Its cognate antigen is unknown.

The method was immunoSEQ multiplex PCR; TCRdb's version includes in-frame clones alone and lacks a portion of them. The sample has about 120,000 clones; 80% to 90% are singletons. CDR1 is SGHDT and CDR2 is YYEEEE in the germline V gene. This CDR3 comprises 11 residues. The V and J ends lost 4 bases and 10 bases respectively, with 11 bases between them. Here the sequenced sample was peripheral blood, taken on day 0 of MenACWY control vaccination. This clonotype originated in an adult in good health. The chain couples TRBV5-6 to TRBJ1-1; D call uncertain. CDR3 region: CASSLKEGAFF. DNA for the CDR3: TGTGCCAGCAGCCTGAAGGAGGGAGCTTTCTTT. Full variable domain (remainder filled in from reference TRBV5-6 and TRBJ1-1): DAGVTQSPTHLIKTRGQQVTLRCSPKSGHDTVSWYQQALGQGPQFIFQYYEEEERQRGNFPDRFSGHQFPNYSSELNVNALLLGDSALYLCASSLKEGAFFGQGTRLTVV.